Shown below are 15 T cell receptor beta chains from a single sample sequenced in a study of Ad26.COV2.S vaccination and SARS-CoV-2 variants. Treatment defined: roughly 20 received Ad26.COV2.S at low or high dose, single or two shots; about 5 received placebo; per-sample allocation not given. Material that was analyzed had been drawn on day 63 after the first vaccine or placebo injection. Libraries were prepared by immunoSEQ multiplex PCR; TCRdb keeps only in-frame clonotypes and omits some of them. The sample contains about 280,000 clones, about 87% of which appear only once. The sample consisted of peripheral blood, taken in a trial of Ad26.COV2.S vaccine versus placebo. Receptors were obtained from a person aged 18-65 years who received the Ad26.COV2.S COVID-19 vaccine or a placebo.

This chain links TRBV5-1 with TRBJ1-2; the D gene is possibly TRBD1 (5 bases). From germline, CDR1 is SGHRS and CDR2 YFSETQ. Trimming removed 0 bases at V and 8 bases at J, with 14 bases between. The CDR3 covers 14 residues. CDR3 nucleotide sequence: TGCGCCAGCAGCTTGGAAGGGGAAGCAGAGGGCTACACCTTC. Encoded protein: CASSLEGEAEGYTF.

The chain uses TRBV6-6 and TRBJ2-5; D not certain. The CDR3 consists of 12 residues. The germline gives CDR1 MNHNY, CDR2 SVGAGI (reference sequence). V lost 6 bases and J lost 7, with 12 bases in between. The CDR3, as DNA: TGTGCCAGCAGAAGTAATATGGGGACCCAGTACTTC. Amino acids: CASRSNMGTQYF.

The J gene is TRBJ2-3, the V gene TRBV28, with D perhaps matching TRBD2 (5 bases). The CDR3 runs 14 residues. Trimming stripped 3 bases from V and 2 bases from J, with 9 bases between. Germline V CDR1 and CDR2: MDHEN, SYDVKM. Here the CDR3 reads CASSLDGLTDTQYF. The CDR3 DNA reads TGTGCCAGCAGTTTGGACGGACTCACAGATACGCAGTATTTT. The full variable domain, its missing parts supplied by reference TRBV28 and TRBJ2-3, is DVKVTQSSRYLVKRTGEKVFLECVQDMDHENMFWYRQDPGLGLRLIYFSYDVKMKEKGDIPEGYSVSREKKERFSLILESASTNQTSMYLCASSLDGLTDTQYFGPGTRLTVL.

CDR3 nucleotides: TGCGCCAGCAGCTCCTGGTGGATCACAGATACGCAGTATTTT. Amino acid sequence: CASSSWWITDTQYF. J is TRBJ2-3 and V is TRBV5-1; no clear D gene. The V and J ends lost 3 bases and 2 bases respectively, with 10 bases between them. This CDR3 has 14 residues. From germline, CDR1 is SGHRS and CDR2 YFSETQ.

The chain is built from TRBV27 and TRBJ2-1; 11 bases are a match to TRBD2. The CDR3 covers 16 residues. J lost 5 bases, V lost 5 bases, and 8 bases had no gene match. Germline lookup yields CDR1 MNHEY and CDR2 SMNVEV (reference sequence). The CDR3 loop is CASSRASGRRNNEQFF. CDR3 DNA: TGTGCCAGCAGTCGGGCTAGCGGGAGGAGGAACAATGAGCAGTTCTTC.

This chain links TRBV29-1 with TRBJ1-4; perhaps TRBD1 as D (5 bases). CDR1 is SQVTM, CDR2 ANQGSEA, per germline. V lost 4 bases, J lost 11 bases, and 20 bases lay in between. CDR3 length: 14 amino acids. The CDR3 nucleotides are TGCAGCGTTGGAGTCGACAGTGGGGGTTGGAAACTGTTTTTT. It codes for CSVGVDSGGWKLFF.

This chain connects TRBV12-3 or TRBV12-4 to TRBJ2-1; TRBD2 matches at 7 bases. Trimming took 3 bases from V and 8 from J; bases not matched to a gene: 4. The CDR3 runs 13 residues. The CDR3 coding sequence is TGTGCCAGCAGTTTGGGGGGAGGGGATGAGCAGTTCTTC. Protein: CASSLGGGDEQFF.

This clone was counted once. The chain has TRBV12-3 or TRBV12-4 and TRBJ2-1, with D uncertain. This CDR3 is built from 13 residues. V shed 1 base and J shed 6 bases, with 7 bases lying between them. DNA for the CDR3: TGTGCCAGCAGTTTAGGGGGAATCAATGAGCAGTTCTTC. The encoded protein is CASSLGGINEQFF.

The CDR3 region is CAWNYLSASEAFF. The CDR3 DNA reads as TGTGCCTGGAACTATTTGTCGGCGTCTGAAGCTTTCTTT. V gene TRBV30 combines with J gene TRBJ1-1; no clear D gene. This CDR3 spans 13 amino acids. Germline V gives CDR1 GTSNPN, CDR2 SVGIG (reference sequence). The germline V and J ends were trimmed by 4 bases and 6 bases, with 15 bases remaining between them.

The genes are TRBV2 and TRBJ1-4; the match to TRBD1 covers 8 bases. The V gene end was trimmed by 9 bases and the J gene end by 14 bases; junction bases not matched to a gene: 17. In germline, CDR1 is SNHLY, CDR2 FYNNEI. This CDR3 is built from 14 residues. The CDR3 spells CASGAGGFVQSLFF. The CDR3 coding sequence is TGTGCCAGTGGCGCAGGGGGCTTTGTCCAAAGTCTGTTTTTT.

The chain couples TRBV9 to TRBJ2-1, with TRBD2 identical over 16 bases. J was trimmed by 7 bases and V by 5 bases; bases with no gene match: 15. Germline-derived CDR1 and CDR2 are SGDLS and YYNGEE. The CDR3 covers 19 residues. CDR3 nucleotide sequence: TGTGCCAGCAGTCCCGCTCCCGGGACTAGCGGGGGGGCCAATAATGAGCAGTTCTTC. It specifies CASSPAPGTSGGANNEQFF.

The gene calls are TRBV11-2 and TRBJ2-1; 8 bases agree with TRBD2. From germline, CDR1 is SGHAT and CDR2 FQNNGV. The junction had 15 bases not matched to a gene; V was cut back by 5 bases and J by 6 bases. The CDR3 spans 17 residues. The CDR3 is CASSPKIMTGGLNEQFF. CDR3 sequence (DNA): TGTGCCAGCAGCCCAAAGATAATGACGGGAGGGCTCAATGAGCAGTTCTTC.

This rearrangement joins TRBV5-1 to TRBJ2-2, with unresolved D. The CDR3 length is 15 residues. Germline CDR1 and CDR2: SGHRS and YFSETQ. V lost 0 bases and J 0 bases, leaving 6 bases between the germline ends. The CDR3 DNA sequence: TGCGCCAGCAGCTTGGGACACTCGAACACCGGGGAGCTGTTTTTT. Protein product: CASSLGHSNTGELFF. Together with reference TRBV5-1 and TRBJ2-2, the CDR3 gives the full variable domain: KAGVTQTPRYLIKTRGQQVTLSCSPISGHRSVSWYQQTPGQGLQFLFEYFSETQRNKGNFPGRFSGRQFSNSRSEMNVSTLELGDSALYLCASSLGHSNTGELFFGEGSRLTVL.

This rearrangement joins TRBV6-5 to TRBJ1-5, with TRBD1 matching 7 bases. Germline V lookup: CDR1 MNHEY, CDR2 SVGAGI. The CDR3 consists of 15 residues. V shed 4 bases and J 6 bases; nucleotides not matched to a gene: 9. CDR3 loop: CASSSSQGLGQPQHF. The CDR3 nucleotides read TGTGCCAGCAGTTCCTCACAGGGGCTGGGTCAGCCCCAGCATTTT.

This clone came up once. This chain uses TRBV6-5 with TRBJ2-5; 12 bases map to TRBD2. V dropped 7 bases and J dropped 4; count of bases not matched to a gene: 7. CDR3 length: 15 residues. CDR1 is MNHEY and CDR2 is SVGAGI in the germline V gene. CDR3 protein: CASTRTSGVGETQYF. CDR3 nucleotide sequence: TGTGCCAGCACCAGGACTAGCGGGGTGGGAGAGACCCAGTACTTC.